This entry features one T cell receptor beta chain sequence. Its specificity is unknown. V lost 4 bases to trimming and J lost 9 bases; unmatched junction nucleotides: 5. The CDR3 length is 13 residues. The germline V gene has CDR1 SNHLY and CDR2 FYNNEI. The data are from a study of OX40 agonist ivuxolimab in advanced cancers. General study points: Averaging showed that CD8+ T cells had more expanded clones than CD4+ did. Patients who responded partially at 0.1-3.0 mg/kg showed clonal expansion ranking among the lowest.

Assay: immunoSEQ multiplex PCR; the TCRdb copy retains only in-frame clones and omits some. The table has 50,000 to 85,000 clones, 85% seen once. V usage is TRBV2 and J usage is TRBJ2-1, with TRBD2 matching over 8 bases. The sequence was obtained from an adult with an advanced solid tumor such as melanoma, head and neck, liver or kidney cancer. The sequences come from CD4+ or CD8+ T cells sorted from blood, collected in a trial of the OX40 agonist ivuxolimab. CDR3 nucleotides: TGTGCCAGCAGTGTGACTAGCGTGGGTGAGCAGTTCTTC. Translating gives CASSVTSVGEQFF.